The 12 T cell receptor beta chains below were found in one sample sequenced in a study of cytomegalovirus exposure and HLA in healthy donors. TCRdb's copy holds only in-frame clones and misses some; the assay was immunoSEQ multiplex PCR. The data show some 150,000 clones, 80% to 90% seen once. The sample consisted of PBMCs. The receptors here all came from a woman aged 25 to 39 in good health and CMV-seropositive.

The chain links TRBV10-2 to TRBJ1-1; D gene uncertain. With 3 bases removed from V and 6 bases from J, the gap between germline ends came to 11 bases. The CDR3 length is 13 residues. The germline CDR1 and CDR2 sequences are WSHSY and SAAADI. The CDR3 loop is CASSDGGSAEAFF. The CDR3 DNA is TGCGCCAGCAGTGACGGCGGATCGGCTGAAGCTTTCTTT.

This chain links TRBV4-2 with TRBJ1-6; 12 nucleotides line up with TRBD1. Losses at the gene ends were 3 bases for V and 7 bases for J; bases not matched to a gene: 1. CDR1 and CDR2 from the germline V gene are LGHNA and YNFKEQ. The CDR3 length is 15 residues. As DNA, the CDR3 is TGTGCCAGCAGCCAGGGACAGGGGGCGAATTCACCCCTCCACTTT. Encoded protein: CASSQGQGANSPLHF.

This clone was counted once. The chain recombines TRBV25-1 with TRBJ1-5; weak D call: TRBD1 (5 bases). The CDR3 extends over 13 amino acids. Germline V gene data show CDR1 as MGHDK and CDR2 as SYGVNS. Deletions cut 4 bases from V and 7 bases from J, with 11 bases between. The CDR3 DNA reads TGTGCCAGCAGTGGCGGGGGAGGACAGCCCCAGCATTTT. This gives the protein CASSGGGGQPQHF.

This clone was seen just once. The chain joins TRBV7-6 to TRBJ2-2; no firm D call. The ends were cut back, 2 bases at V and 3 bases at J, with 7 bases in the middle. The CDR3 has 14 amino acids. Germline values: CDR1 SGHVS, CDR2 FNYEAQ. CDR3: CASSLSQDTGELFF. CDR3 DNA: TGTGCCAGCAGCTTAAGCCAAGACACCGGGGAGCTGTTTTTT. Full variable domain (outside the CDR3, taken from reference TRBV7-6 and TRBJ2-2): GAGVSQSPRYKVTKRGQDVALRCDPISGHVSLYWYRQALGQGPEFLTYFNYEAQQDKSGLPNDRFSAERPEGSISTLTIQRTEQRDSAMYRCASSLSQDTGELFFGEGSRLTVL.

The J gene is TRBJ2-1, the V gene TRBV2; the match to TRBD2 covers 10 bases. The CDR3 loop spans 18 amino acids. Trimming took 5 bases from V and 0 from J; bases not matched to a gene: 10. CDR1 SNHLY and CDR2 FYNNEI come from the germline V gene. DNA of the CDR3: TGTGCCAGCAGTTATCGGACTAGCGGTTCCAGCTCCTACAATGAGCAGTTCTTC. It yields the protein CASSYRTSGSSSYNEQFF.

This rearrangement joins TRBV10-1 to TRBJ2-4; weak D call: TRBD1 (5 bases). Germline-derived CDR1 and CDR2 are WNHNN and SYGVQD (reference sequence). The V end lost 2 bases, the J end lost 8 bases, and 16 bases lay between the germline ends. This CDR3 contains 15 residues. CDR3 protein: CASSEAGKGSDIQYF. DNA of the CDR3: TGCGCCAGCAGTGAGGCAGGGAAGGGTTCGGACATTCAGTACTTC.

The chain uses TRBV19 and TRBJ1-1; 8 nucleotides agree with TRBD1. This CDR3 spans 15 amino acids. In germline, CDR1 is LNHDA, CDR2 SQIVND (reference sequence). V shed 3 bases and J 2 bases; nucleotides not matched to a gene: 5. The CDR3 region is CASSIGQGRNTEAFF. In nucleotides, the CDR3 is TGTGCCAGTAGTATCGGACAGGGACGTAACACTGAAGCTTTCTTT.

The chain links TRBV15 to TRBJ1-5, with a tentative D call TRBD1 (5 bases). From germline, CDR1 is LNHNV and CDR2 YYDKDF (reference sequence). Trimming took 2 bases from V and 5 from J, leaving 13 bases between them. The CDR3 sequence is 15 residues long. The CDR3, as DNA: TGTGCCACCAGCAGAAGGGACTTTAGAGATCAGCCCCAGCATTTT. It yields the protein CATSRRDFRDQPQHF.

The chain links TRBV27 to TRBJ1-5; D ambiguous. The V gene's germline CDR1 is MNHEY and CDR2 SMNVEV (reference sequence). Trimming pared 6 bases from V and 7 bases from J, leaving 13 bases between. The CDR3 runs 13 residues. This CDR3 reads CASSSTGSQPQHF. DNA for the CDR3: TGTGCCAGCAGCTCAACGGGGTCGCAGCCCCAGCATTTT.

This clone has a single count. J is TRBJ2-1 and V is TRBV7-9, with a tentative D call TRBD2 (5 bases). Between the trimmed V and J ends, which lost 2 bases and 9 bases, there was a span of 11 bases. The CDR3 has 13 amino acids. Germline CDR1 reads SEHNR; CDR2 reads FQNEAQ (reference sequence). CDR3 sequence: CASSLNLASEQFF. As DNA, the CDR3 is TGTGCCAGCAGCTTAAATCTAGCCAGTGAGCAGTTCTTC.

V is TRBV6-5 and J is TRBJ2-7; the match to TRBD1 covers 8 bases. Germline assignment: CDR1 MNHEY and CDR2 SVGAGI. The CDR3 consists of 14 residues. The V segment lost 0 bases and the J segment 7 bases; nucleotides outside the gene matches: 5. Here the CDR3 reads CASSYSNRGKEQYF. CDR3 sequence (DNA): TGTGCCAGCAGTTACTCGAACAGGGGGAAAGAGCAGTACTTC.

The chain links TRBV2 to TRBJ2-1; tentatively, D is TRBD2 (6 bases). The V end lost 5 bases, the J end lost 5 bases, and 25 bases lay between the germline ends. The CDR3 is 18 residues long. Germline V gene sequence: CDR1 SNHLY, CDR2 FYNNEI. CDR3 residues: CASSLDRPGRRADNEQFF. The CDR3 nucleotides read TGTGCCAGCAGTCTAGATCGTCCCGGGAGAAGGGCTGACAATGAGCAGTTCTTC. Filled out from reference TRBV2 and TRBJ2-1, the complete variable domain reads EPEVTQTPSHQVTQMGQEVILRCVPISNHLYFYWYRQILGQKVEFLVSFYNNEISEKSEIFDDQFSVERPDGSNFTLKIRSTKLEDSAMYFCASSLDRPGRRADNEQFFGPGTRLTVL.